The rows below give T cell receptor beta chains drawn from one sample of a study of cytomegalovirus exposure and HLA in healthy donors. Method: immunoSEQ multiplex PCR; TCRdb's copy keeps in-frame clones and lacks some. The sample yields 100,000 to 150,000 clones, around 67% seen once. The sample was PBMCs. All receptors derive from a man in his fifties or sixties in good health and CMV-seropositive. CDR3s include the opening cysteine and the closing phenylalanine or tryptophan. D genes are given only for firm matches. The listing skips clone size in some rows; elsewhere it reads once, few, many or a size class.

CDR3 length	J gene	V gene	clone size	D gene	CDR3 protein	CDR3 DNA
15	TRBJ1-6	TRBV19	-	TRBD1	CASSIAGQGGSPLHF	TGTGCCAGTAGTATAGCCGGACAGGGTGGCTCACCCCTCCACTTT
15	TRBJ2-2	TRBV5-1	-	-	CASSFGNLNTGELFF	TGCGCCAGCAGCTTCGGGAATTTGAACACCGGGGAGCTGTTTTTT
18	TRBJ2-1	TRBV7-3	-	-	CASSLSLSRGNSYNEQFF	TGTGCCAGCAGCTTATCTTTAAGTCGGGGGAACTCCTACAATGAGCAGTTCTTC
17	TRBJ2-3	TRBV5-1	-	TRBD2	CASRPNSGTSGTDTQYF	TGCGCCAGCAGACCTAATTCCGGGACTAGCGGCACAGATACGCAGTATTTT
13	TRBJ2-2	TRBV25-1	-	-	CASSELGAGELFF	TGTGCCAGCAGTGAATTGGGCGCCGGGGAGCTGTTTTTT
13	TRBJ1-1	TRBV25-1	once	-	CASSLGAGTEAFF	TGTGCCAGCAGTTTAGGCGCAGGCACTGAAGCTTTCTTT
15	TRBJ1-5	TRBV5-1	few	-	CASSLNGGSNQPQHF	TGCGCCAGCAGCTTAAACGGAGGTAGCAATCAGCCCCAGCATTTT
13	TRBJ2-3	TRBV5-4	-	-	CASSASGTDTQYF	TGTGCCAGCAGCGCTAGCGGCACAGATACGCAGTATTTT
16	TRBJ2-3	TRBV5-1	-	-	CASKVLGSGETDTQYF	TGCGCCAGCAAGGTCTTAGGCTCTGGAGAAACAGATACGCAGTATTTT
17	TRBJ2-2	TRBV5-4	-	TRBD1	CASSSPTGEINTGELFF	TGTGCCAGCAGCTCACCCACAGGGGAGATAAACACCGGGGAGCTGTTTTTT
14	TRBJ1-2	TRBV28	-	-	CASSVGQSRYGYTF	TGTGCCAGCAGTGTCGGACAGTCACGCTATGGCTACACCTTC
16	TRBJ1-4	TRBV10-3	-	TRBD1	CATRDRAGGTNEKLFF	TGTGCCACAAGGGACAGGGCGGGGGGTACTAATGAAAAACTGTTTTTT
15	TRBJ1-5	TRBV28	once	TRBD1	CASRSGQGDNQPQHF	TGTGCCAGCAGGTCGGGACAGGGGGATAATCAGCCCCAGCATTTT
16	TRBJ1-3	TRBV5-1	-	-	CASSQGGADSGNTIYF	TGCGCCAGCTCACAAGGAGGGGCTGACTCTGGAAACACCATATATTTT
18	TRBJ1-2	TRBV28	-	-	CASSSRLQTGRPNYGYTF	TGTGCCAGCTCGTCCCGCCTCCAGACAGGACGCCCTAACTATGGCTACACCTTC
15	TRBJ1-5	TRBV23-1	-	-	CASSRPKRNNQPQHF	TGCGCCAGCAGTCGTCCTAAGAGGAACAATCAGCCCCAGCATTTT
14	TRBJ2-3	TRBV29-1	-	-	CSVSFNVRADTQYF	TGCAGCGTTTCTTTCAACGTGAGGGCAGATACGCAGTATTTT
15	TRBJ1-2	TRBV7-3	few	-	CASSSQVGAGYGYTF	TGTGCCAGCAGCTCCCAGGTGGGGGCTGGGTATGGCTACACCTTC
15	TRBJ1-4	TRBV7-2	-	-	CASSLIRQKNEKLFF	TGTGCCAGCAGCTTGATCCGACAGAAAAATGAAAAACTGTTTTTT
16	TRBJ2-3	TRBV19	-	-	CASSPLGQSSTDTQYF	TGTGCCAGTAGTCCCCTTGGACAGTCGAGCACAGATACGCAGTATTTT
18	TRBJ1-6	TRBV29-1	once	TRBD1	CSPNPGTGRVVDNSPLHF	TGCAGCCCCAATCCCGGGACAGGGCGAGTTGTGGATAATTCACCCCTCCACTTT
14	TRBJ2-3	TRBV5-1	-	TRBD1	CASSVDRVTDTQYF	TGCGCCAGCAGCGTAGACAGGGTAACAGATACGCAGTATTTT
17	TRBJ1-2	TRBV18	-	TRBD1	CASSPGGQPRGDYGYTF	TGTGCCAGCTCACCAGGGGGACAGCCAAGGGGGGACTATGGCTACACCTTC
13	TRBJ1-1	TRBV18	-	TRBD1	CASSPGTETEAFF	TGTGCCAGCTCACCAGGGACAGAAACTGAAGCTTTCTTT
14	TRBJ2-1	TRBV10-1	-	-	CASSEVNRDNEQFF	TGCGCCAGCAGTGAAGTAAACAGAGACAATGAGCAGTTCTTC
13	TRBJ1-3	TRBV7-9	-	TRBD1	CASSLTGRNTIYF	TGTGCCAGCAGCTTGACAGGGAGAAACACCATATATTTT